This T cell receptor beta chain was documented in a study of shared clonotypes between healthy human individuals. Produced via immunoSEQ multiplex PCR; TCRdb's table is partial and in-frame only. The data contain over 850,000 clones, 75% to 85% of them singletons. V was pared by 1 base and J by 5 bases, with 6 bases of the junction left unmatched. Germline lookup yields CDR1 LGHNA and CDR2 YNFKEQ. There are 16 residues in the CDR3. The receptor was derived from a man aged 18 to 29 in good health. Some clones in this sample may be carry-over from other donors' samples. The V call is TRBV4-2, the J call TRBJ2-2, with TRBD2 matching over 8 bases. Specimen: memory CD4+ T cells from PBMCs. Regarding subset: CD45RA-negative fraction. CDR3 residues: CASSQVLAGGTGELFF. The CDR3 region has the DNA TGTGCCAGCAGCCAAGTACTGGCGGGAGGAACCGGGGAGCTGTTTTTT.